These T cell receptor beta chains were read from a single sample in a study of spatial heterogeneity in lung cancer. Via MiXCR, TCRdb re-called the 5' RACE reads, giving one row per CDR3 protein. This table holds about 100,000 distinct CDR3 sequences, 4.4% found once. The sequencing used lung tumor tissue, collected at surgery. The receptors come from a male donor with early-stage non-small cell lung cancer. The CDR3 runs from the conserved cysteine through the conserved F or W. Fields, in order: clone size, J gene, V gene, D gene, CDR3 DNA, CDR3 protein. D genes are given only for firm matches. Clone size appears in some rows only: once, few, many, or a class for an expanded clone.

size: many; J: TRBJ1-5; V: TRBV5-6; D: TRBD1; DNA: TGTGCCAGCAGCTTCTGGACAGGGTGGAATAGCAATCAGCCCCAGCATTTT; CDR3: CASSFWTGWNSNQPQHF
size: many; J: TRBJ2-7; V: TRBV24-1; D: TRBD1; DNA: TGTGCCACCAGTGCGACAGGGATCGAGCAGTACTTC; CDR3: CATSATGIEQYF
size: many; J: TRBJ1-3; V: TRBV12-3/TRBV12-4; D: NA; DNA: TGTGCCAGCTGTCCGGGGGTTTGGAACACCATATATTTT; CDR3: CASCPGVWNTIYF
size: many; J: TRBJ2-2; V: TRBV3-1; D: NA; DNA: TGTGCCAGCAGCCACTACACCGGGGAGCTGTTTTTT; CDR3: CASSHYTGELFF
size: many; J: TRBJ1-5; V: TRBV28; D: NA; DNA: TGTGCCAGCAGTTTCTGGCGGGTAGGGCTGGGTCAGCCCCAGCATTTT; CDR3: CASSFWRVGLGQPQHF
size: NA; J: TRBJ2-7; V: TRBV5-4; D: NA; DNA: TGTGCCAGCAGCTTGTCAACGGGCGGCAGGATCTCCGAGCAGTACTTC; CDR3: CASSLSTGGRISEQYF
size: many; J: TRBJ1-1; V: TRBV12-3/TRBV12-4; D: NA; DNA: TGTGCCAGCAGTCGGGTCTTTATTGCTTTCTTT; CDR3: CASSRVFIAFF
size: many; J: TRBJ2-7; V: TRBV11-1; D: TRBD2; DNA: TGTGCCAGCAGCTTAGCATCCGGGACTAGCGGTTACGAGCAGTACTTC; CDR3: CASSLASGTSGYEQYF
size: many; J: TRBJ2-1; V: TRBV24-1; D: NA; DNA: TGTGCCACCAGTGATATAGGTAGCCCAAATGAGCAGTTCTTC; CDR3: CATSDIGSPNEQFF
size: NA; J: TRBJ2-3; V: TRBV5-1; D: TRBD2; DNA: TGCGCCAGCAGCTCGGGACTAGCGGGAGAGGTCCCAGATACGCAGTATTTT; CDR3: CASSSGLAGEVPDTQYF
size: many; J: TRBJ1-2; V: TRBV4-1; D: NA; DNA: TGCGCCAGCAGCCAAGAGAACCTATCGGGGGGTAACTATGGCTACACCTTC; CDR3: CASSQENLSGGNYGYTF
size: NA; J: TRBJ1-4; V: TRBV5-1; D: TRBD1; DNA: TGCGCCAGCAGCTTGGAAGGGGGCCTTGTTGAAAAACTGTTTTTT; CDR3: CASSLEGGLVEKLFF
size: many; J: TRBJ1-5; V: TRBV3-1; D: TRBD1; DNA: TGTGCCAGCAGCCAAACAGGGGGCGGTCAGCCCCAGCATTTT; CDR3: CASSQTGGGQPQHF
size: many; J: TRBJ2-7; V: TRBV24-1; D: NA; DNA: TGTGCCACCAGTTCAGAATTTCACCACGAGCAGTACTTC; CDR3: CATSSEFHHEQYF
size: few; J: TRBJ2-5; V: TRBV6-5; D: NA; DNA: TGTGCCAGCAGTTTCAGGAATGGTTTGTTGGAGACCCAGTACTTC; CDR3: CASSFRNGLLETQYF
size: NA; J: TRBJ2-7; V: TRBV7-4; D: TRBD2; DNA: TGTGCCGACCCTCTTACTGGCGGGAGAACTTACGAGCAGTACTTC; CDR3: CADPLTGGRTYEQYF
size: many; J: TRBJ1-1; V: TRBV3-1; D: NA; DNA: TGTGCCAGCAGCCAACTCCGGGACAACAGTTACAGTGAAGCTTTCTTT; CDR3: CASSQLRDNSYSEAFF
size: many; J: TRBJ1-5; V: TRBV12-3/TRBV12-4; D: TRBD1; DNA: TGTGCCAGCAGGCGAAAACAGGGGAACAATCAGCCCCAGCATTTT; CDR3: CASRRKQGNNQPQHF
size: NA; J: TRBJ1-3; V: TRBV6-5; D: TRBD1; DNA: TGTGCCAGCAGTTACGATGGGGACAGGGGGGACACCATATATTTT; CDR3: CASSYDGDRGDTIYF
size: NA; J: TRBJ2-1; V: TRBV5-1; D: TRBD2; DNA: TGCGCCAGCAGCTCGGGGGGGCGCAGCTCCTACAATGAGCAGTTCTTC; CDR3: CASSSGGRSSYNEQFF
size: few; J: TRBJ2-1; V: TRBV6-1; D: NA; DNA: TGTGCCAGCAGTGAAGCGCCCCGGAAAAGCTCCTACAATGAGCAGTTCTTC; CDR3: CASSEAPRKSSYNEQFF
size: many; J: TRBJ2-2; V: TRBV20-1; D: NA; DNA: TGCAGTGCTCGCGAGGGGGGCTCGAACACCGGGGAGCTGTTTTTT; CDR3: CSAREGGSNTGELFF
size: few; J: TRBJ2-1; V: TRBV3-1; D: NA; DNA: TGTGCCAGCAGCCAAGGGTCTAGGGGGGTGAGTGAGCAGTTCTTC; CDR3: CASSQGSRGVSEQFF
size: many; J: TRBJ2-2; V: TRBV15; D: NA; DNA: TGTGCCACCAGCGGGGGGACAGCAACCACCGGGGAGCTGTTTTTT; CDR3: CATSGGTATTGELFF
size: few; J: TRBJ2-2; V: TRBV5-5; D: NA; DNA: TGTGCCAGCCGAAAGACAACGGGACTTAACACCGGGGAGCTGTTTTTT; CDR3: CASRKTTGLNTGELFF
size: many; J: TRBJ1-5; V: TRBV20-1; D: NA; DNA: TGCAGTGGCCTAAGCCAGGGCGAGGGGATTTTTCCGCCCCAGCATTTT; CDR3: CSGLSQGEGIFPPQHF
size: NA; J: TRBJ2-3; V: TRBV7-6; D: NA; DNA: TGTGCCAGCAGCATTGACTCTTTCACAGATACGCAGTATTTT; CDR3: CASSIDSFTDTQYF
size: many; J: TRBJ1-5; V: TRBV20-1; D: TRBD1; DNA: TGCAGTGCTAGAGATCCGTACAGGGGTATGCCCCAGCATTTT; CDR3: CSARDPYRGMPQHF
size: NA; J: TRBJ1-2; V: TRBV19; D: TRBD1; DNA: TGTGCCAGTAGTTCCGGGACAGGGGGGTTTGGCTACACCTTC; CDR3: CASSSGTGGFGYTF
size: once; J: TRBJ2-5; V: TRBV2; D: NA; DNA: TGTGCCAGCAGTCCCCCCGGGCAGGGGTTGGAGACCCAGTACTTC; CDR3: CASSPPGQGLETQYF
size: many; J: TRBJ1-1; V: TRBV6-1; D: NA; DNA: TGTGCCAGCAACGTACAAACGGGACAAATGAACACTGAAGCTTTCTTT; CDR3: CASNVQTGQMNTEAFF
size: many; J: TRBJ2-1; V: TRBV2; D: NA; DNA: TGTGCCAGCCATTTTTGGGGAAACAATGAGCAGTTCTTC; CDR3: CASHFWGNNEQFF
size: many; J: TRBJ2-3; V: TRBV6-5; D: TRBD1; DNA: TGTGCCAGCAGTCCACGGGACAGTAGCACAGATACGCAGTATTTT; CDR3: CASSPRDSSTDTQYF
size: medium-sized; J: TRBJ1-5; V: TRBV20-1; D: NA; DNA: TGCAGTGCTGCGGAACCGGGACCCCGCCTGCCCCAGCATTTT; CDR3: CSAAEPGPRLPQHF
size: many; J: TRBJ1-6; V: TRBV7-2; D: NA; DNA: TGTGCCAGCAGCTTACAGGGGCTTTCTAATTCACCCCTCCACTTT; CDR3: CASSLQGLSNSPLHF
size: many; J: TRBJ2-1; V: TRBV12-3/TRBV12-4; D: TRBD2; DNA: TGTGCCAGCAGCGAAGGACTAGCGGCCTACAATGAGCAGTTCTTC; CDR3: CASSEGLAAYNEQFF
size: many; J: TRBJ2-1; V: TRBV20-1; D: TRBD2; DNA: TGCAGTGCTAGAGATCAGGGACTAAGCTATGAGCAGTTCTTC; CDR3: CSARDQGLSYEQFF
size: many; J: TRBJ2-7; V: TRBV6-5; D: NA; DNA: TGTGCCAGCAGCCTAAAACCCGGGGAGCAGTACTTC; CDR3: CASSLKPGEQYF
size: many; J: TRBJ2-1; V: TRBV4-2; D: NA; DNA: TGTGCCAGCAGCCACGGCCGGGACCAGGAGATAATGAAGCAGTTCTTC; CDR3: CASSHGRDQEIMKQFF
size: many; J: TRBJ1-5; V: TRBV2; D: TRBD1; DNA: TGTGCCAGCAGACAGGGGCTAAATCAGCCCCAGCATTTT; CDR3: CASRQGLNQPQHF